The 31 T cell receptor beta chains listed next were all sequenced from one sample in a study of OX40 agonist ivuxolimab in advanced cancers. The data were produced by immunoSEQ multiplex PCR, yet TCRdb's version contains in-frame clones alone and is incomplete. Here the sample spans 60,000 to 70,000 clones, 82% being singletons. Sequenced material: CD4+ or CD8+ T cells sorted from blood, taken in a trial of the OX40 agonist ivuxolimab. These receptors originate from an adult with an advanced solid tumor such as melanoma, head and neck, liver or kidney cancer.

This rearrangement joins TRBV6-5 to TRBJ1-1; TRBD1 is a possible D gene (5 bases). V shed 4 bases and J shed 5 bases, with 14 bases lying between them. CDR1 and CDR2 from the germline V gene are MNHEY and SVGAGI. The CDR3 is 14 residues long. Here the CDR3 DNA reads TGTGCCAGCAGTTCCGTGCGGGGGGATACTGAAGCTTTCTTT. As protein: CASSSVRGDTEAFF.

The rearrangement uses TRBV19 and TRBJ1-6, with D possibly TRBD1 on 5 matching bases. This CDR3 comprises 14 residues. V gave up 9 bases and J gave up 3 bases, with 12 bases separating them. Germline V CDR1 and CDR2: LNHDA, SQIVND (reference sequence). The CDR3 reads CASKETVYNSPLHF. As DNA, the CDR3 is TGTGCCAGCAAAGAGACAGTCTATAATTCACCCCTCCACTTT.

V gene TRBV5-1 combines with J gene TRBJ1-4; 9 bases are a match to TRBD1. Looked up from germline, CDR1 is SGHRS and CDR2 is YFSETQ. Germline trimming cut 4 bases from V and 3 bases from J; bases unmatched to any gene: 4. The CDR3 is made up of 15 amino acids. CDR3 DNA sequence: TGCGCCAGCAGCGAACAGGGGGCGGCTAATGAAAAACTGTTTTTT. Translating it yields CASSEQGAANEKLFF.

This sequence joins TRBV28 and TRBJ2-1; 8 bases match TRBD2. This CDR3 has 15 residues. Per the germline V gene, CDR1 is MDHEN and CDR2 is SYDVKM. V was clipped by 2 bases and J by 9 bases; unmatched bases: 9. CDR3 sequence reads: CASSLTSTSVGEQFF. CDR3 coding DNA: TGTGCCAGCAGTTTAACCTCGACTAGCGTCGGTGAGCAGTTCTTC.

This chain links TRBV7-8 with TRBJ2-7; the D call may be TRBD1 or TRBD2 (6 bases each). V lost 4 bases and J lost 2, with 12 bases in between. CDR3 length equals 14 residues. Germline values: CDR1 SGHVS, CDR2 FQNEAQ. The DNA of the CDR3 is TGTGCCAGCAGCTCGCGAGGGGGGCCCTACGAGCAGTACGTC. Protein sequence: CASSSRGGPYEQYV.

The CDR3: CASSLAVLNTGELFF. The CDR3 DNA follows: TGTGCCAGCAGCTTAGCCGTACTTAACACCGGGGAGCTGTTTTTT. J is TRBJ2-2 and V is TRBV7-6, with unresolved D. V was cut by 0 bases and J by 2 bases, with 7 bases left in between. Germline CDR1 and CDR2: SGHVS and FNYEAQ. This CDR3 is built from 15 residues.

V is TRBV18 and J is TRBJ2-7, with a weak D call TRBD1 (6 bases). Per germline, CDR1 KGHSH and CDR2 LQKENI. Trimming shortened V by 5 bases and J by 0 bases, and 14 bases separated the two germline ends. This CDR3 comprises 15 residues. CDR3 sequence reads: CASSTRARGSYEQYF. The CDR3 region has the DNA TGTGCCAGCTCAACCCGGGCCAGGGGCTCCTACGAGCAGTACTTC.

J is TRBJ2-7 and V is TRBV6-4; D perhaps matches TRBD1 (6 bases). CDR3 length: 14 amino acids. Germline V lookup: CDR1 MRHNA, CDR2 SNTAGT. Trimming took 10 bases from V and 2 from J, leaving 18 bases between them. DNA for the CDR3: TGTGCCACACCAAACAGGGAATACACCTACGAGCAGTACTTC. It translates to CATPNREYTYEQYF.

The chain uses TRBV10-3 and TRBJ2-7, with 10 bases fitting TRBD2. J lost 5 bases, V lost 5 bases, and 6 bases had no gene match. Germline CDR1 is ENHRY and CDR2 is SYGVKD. The CDR3 length is 14 residues. CDR3 amino acids: CAISNGLAADEQYF. The CDR3 DNA sequence: TGTGCCATCAGTAATGGACTAGCGGCCGACGAGCAGTACTTC.

The CDR3 sequence is CASRQRPGEQEKLFF. The DNA of the CDR3 is TGTGCCAGTAGGCAGCGACCAGGGGAACAAGAAAAACTGTTTTTT. The J gene is TRBJ1-4, the V gene TRBV19; a possible D gene is TRBD1 (6 bases). The germline gives CDR1 LNHDA, CDR2 SQIVND (reference sequence). The CDR3 contains 15 residues. The germline V and J ends were trimmed by 6 bases and 8 bases, with 19 bases remaining between them. The full variable domain, completed using reference TRBV19 and TRBJ1-4, is DGGITQSPKYLFRKEGQNVTLSCEQNLNHDAMYWYRQDPGQGLRLIYYSQIVNDFQKGDIAEGYSVSREKKESFPLTVTSAQKNPTAFYLCASRQRPGEQEKLFFGSGTQLSVL.

This clone has just a few counts. This chain connects TRBV21-1 to TRBJ1-1; the DNA was not compared with TRBD1, the D call given in the table. TRBV21-1 is marked as a pseudogene. This CDR3 contains 14 residues. The CDR3 nucleotides are TGTGCCAGCAGCAACCCGGCTGGGCGATATGAAGCTTTCTTT. Amino acids: CASSNPAGRYEAFF.

The CDR3 loop reads CSASRTTQYF. As DNA, the CDR3 is TGCAGTGCTAGTAGGACCACGCAGTATTTT. The V gene is TRBV20-1, the J gene TRBJ2-3; D remains unclear. Trimming cost V 3 bases and J 9 bases, with 7 bases left between them. There are 10 residues in the CDR3. The germline V gene has CDR1 DFQATT and CDR2 SNEGSKA (reference sequence).

This sequence joins TRBV18 and TRBJ2-7; D not resolved. V was shortened by 3 bases and J by 3 bases, with 15 bases between the two germline ends. The CDR3 covers 15 residues. CDR1 and CDR2 (germline): KGHSH, LQKENI. CDR3 DNA: TGTGCCAGCTCACCCTATACGAGGACCGACTACGAGCAGTACTTC. This gives the protein CASSPYTRTDYEQYF.

This clone was counted a single time. This chain uses TRBV28 with TRBJ1-1; D possibly corresponds to TRBD1 (5 bases). The germline V gene encodes CDR1 MDHEN and CDR2 SYDVKM. The CDR3 covers 16 residues. The V end lost 4 bases, the J end lost 0 bases, and 15 bases lay between the germline ends. The CDR3 here is CASSSSGLTMNTEAFF. The CDR3, as DNA: TGTGCCAGCAGTTCGTCGGGACTCACCATGAACACTGAAGCTTTCTTT.

The rearrangement joins TRBV6-1 to TRBJ2-7; no definite D call. CDR3 size: 12 residues. V lost 2 bases, J lost 7 bases, and 9 bases lay in between. Germline assignment: CDR1 MNHNS and CDR2 SASEGT. CDR3 DNA sequence: TGTGCCAGCAGTGAACAGGTGGTGGAGCAGTACGTC. It translates to CASSEQVVEQYV.

The chain is built from TRBV6-6 and TRBJ1-3; no clear D gene. The V and J ends lost 2 bases and 0 bases respectively, with 5 bases between them. Germline CDR1 reads MNHNY; CDR2 reads SVGAGI (reference sequence). The CDR3 length is 14 residues. The CDR3 DNA follows: TGTGCCAGCAGTTACGGTAACTCTGGAAACACCATATATTTT. Its protein product is CASSYGNSGNTIYF.

This sequence joins TRBV11-2 and TRBJ2-2, with TRBD2 identical over 14 bases. This CDR3 region has 17 residues. The germline V gene has CDR1 SGHAT and CDR2 FQNNGV. V lost 0 bases to trimming and J lost 7 bases; unmatched junction nucleotides: 4. This CDR3 is CASSLDGTSGSIGELFF. In nucleotides, the CDR3 is TGTGCCAGCAGCTTAGATGGGACTAGCGGGAGTATCGGGGAGCTGTTTTTT.

This chain links TRBV6-6 with TRBJ1-1; D unresolved. The CDR3 runs to 12 residues. V was clipped by 5 bases and J by 9 bases, with 13 bases between them. Looked up from germline, CDR1 is MNHNY and CDR2 is SVGAGI (reference sequence). Here the CDR3 reads CASSEAAVKAFF. In nucleotides, the CDR3 is TGTGCCAGCAGTGAGGCAGCGGTTAAAGCTTTCTTT.

The rearrangement joins TRBV5-1 to TRBJ1-5; D unclear. Germline values: CDR1 SGHRS, CDR2 YFSETQ. Trimming pared 0 bases from V and 4 bases from J, leaving 11 bases between. The CDR3 loop spans 15 amino acids. The CDR3 region is CASSLGASGNQPQHF. CDR3 coding DNA: TGCGCCAGCAGCTTGGGGGCCTCGGGAAATCAGCCCCAGCATTTT.

This clone was counted only a few times. The rearrangement joins TRBV10-2 to TRBJ2-3, with 9 bases matching TRBD1. Looked up from germline, CDR1 is WSHSY and CDR2 is SAAADI. V lost 6 bases, J lost 4 bases, and 5 bases stayed unmatched. The CDR3 contains 14 residues. The CDR3 coding sequence is TGCGCCAGCAGAGACAGGGGGAGGGCAGATACGCAGTATTTT. Its translation is CASRDRGRADTQYF.

This clone was counted only a few times. The rearrangement uses TRBV18 and TRBJ1-3; D possibly corresponds to TRBD1 (5 bases). V lost 2 bases to trimming and J lost 0 bases, with 20 bases between them. In germline, CDR1 is KGHSH, CDR2 LQKENI. The CDR3 has 19 amino acids. CDR3 coding DNA: TGTGCCAGCTCACCAACCCTGCCAGGGAGCACTTCCTCTGGAAACACCATATATTTT. This translates into CASSPTLPGSTSSGNTIYF.

This clone was seen only a few times. In nucleotides, the CDR3 is TGTGCCTGGGGAGCGGGTGCGTATGGCTACACCTTC. This gives the protein CAWGAGAYGYTF. The chain joins TRBV30 to TRBJ1-2; D remains unclear. The CDR3 has 12 residues. From germline, CDR1 is GTSNPN and CDR2 SVGIG (reference sequence). The V end lost 5 bases, the J end lost 5 bases, and 12 bases lay between the germline ends.

The chain employs TRBV7-2 and TRBJ2-5; 12 bases fit TRBD1. Germline assignment: CDR1 SGHTA and CDR2 FQGNSA. The CDR3 consists of 15 residues. Losses at the gene ends were 4 bases for V and 9 bases for J; bases not matched to a gene: 9. The CDR3 loop reads CASSSPGTGGWAQYF. In DNA form, the CDR3 reads TGTGCCAGCAGCTCCCCCGGGACAGGGGGCTGGGCCCAGTACTTC.

J is TRBJ1-5 and V is TRBV30; 9 bases line up with TRBD1. The V segment lost 0 bases and the J segment 1 base; nucleotides outside the gene matches: 4. The germline CDR1 and CDR2 sequences are GTSNPN and SVGIG (reference sequence). The CDR3 is 16 amino acids. DNA of the CDR3: TGTGCCTGGAGTGTACCGGGACAGGGCAGCAATCAGCCCCAGCATTTT. Protein product: CAWSVPGQGSNQPQHF.

The V and J genes are TRBV6-6 and TRBJ1-1; maybe TRBD1 (6 bases). The CDR3 contains 15 residues. Deletions cut 5 bases from V and 0 bases from J, with 13 bases between. Germline V gives CDR1 MNHNY, CDR2 SVGAGI (reference sequence). The CDR3 sequence: CASSDTGQMNTEAFF. For the CDR3, the DNA is TGTGCCAGCAGTGACACGGGACAAATGAACACTGAAGCTTTCTTT.

The rearrangement links TRBV2 to TRBJ2-6, with a possible D match to TRBD1 (6 bases). V dropped 6 bases and J dropped 0 bases, with 18 bases sitting between them. Germline loops: CDR1 SNHLY, CDR2 FYNNEI. CDR3 length equals 18 residues. CDR3 DNA sequence: TGTGCCAGCAGCCTGACAGGAACCCCTCTCTCTGGGGCCAACGTCCTGACTTTC. Protein: CASSLTGTPLSGANVLTF.

In its sample, this clone was seen once. In DNA, the CDR3 is TGCGCCAGCAGTCCAACTAGCGGGGGGAACACCGGGGAGCTGTTTTTT. It is translated as CASSPTSGGNTGELFF. The chain recombines TRBV5-1 with TRBJ2-2; 11 bases fit TRBD2. Looked up from germline, CDR1 is SGHRS and CDR2 is YFSETQ. With 5 bases clipped from V and 1 base from J, the junction kept 4 bases outside the gene matches. This CDR3 spans 16 amino acids.

This chain joins TRBV6-1 and TRBJ2-1; 14 bases agree with TRBD2. V lost 2 bases to trimming and J lost 12 bases; unmatched junction nucleotides: 9. The V gene's germline CDR1 is MNHNS and CDR2 SASEGT. The CDR3 sequence is 16 residues long. The CDR3 DNA reads TGTGCCAGCAGTGAATCTCCGGGACTAGCGGGGGAGAGGCAGTTCTTC. It translates to CASSESPGLAGERQFF.

The rearrangement uses TRBV7-2 and TRBJ2-3, with 9 bases lining up with TRBD2. The germline V gene encodes CDR1 SGHTA and CDR2 FQGNSA. This CDR3 has 16 amino acids. Trimming took 2 bases from V and 3 from J; bases not matched to a gene: 6. CDR3 coding DNA: TGTGCCAGCAGCTTATTTGGTAGCGGGAGAACAGATACGCAGTATTTT. Translation gives CASSLFGSGRTDTQYF.

Worth noting for this clone: Additional DNA sequences in this sample encode the identical CDR3. The rearrangement uses TRBV11-2 and TRBJ1-5, with unresolved D. V was trimmed by 0 bases and J by 4 bases, leaving 7 bases between them. CDR3 length: 14 amino acids. Germline-derived CDR1 and CDR2 are SGHAT and FQNNGV. For the CDR3, the DNA is TGTGCCAGCAGCTTAGATGGCACGAATCAGCCCCAGCATTTT. Its protein product is CASSLDGTNQPQHF.

This chain links TRBV4-1 with TRBJ2-1, with D unresolved. V was pared by 6 bases and J by 7 bases, with 19 bases between. There are 15 residues in the CDR3. Germline CDR1 reads MGHRA; CDR2 reads YSYEKL. DNA for the CDR3: TGCGCCAGCAGTTACCTGGCGGATAAGGTTAATGAGCAGTTCTTC. Protein sequence: CASSYLADKVNEQFF.